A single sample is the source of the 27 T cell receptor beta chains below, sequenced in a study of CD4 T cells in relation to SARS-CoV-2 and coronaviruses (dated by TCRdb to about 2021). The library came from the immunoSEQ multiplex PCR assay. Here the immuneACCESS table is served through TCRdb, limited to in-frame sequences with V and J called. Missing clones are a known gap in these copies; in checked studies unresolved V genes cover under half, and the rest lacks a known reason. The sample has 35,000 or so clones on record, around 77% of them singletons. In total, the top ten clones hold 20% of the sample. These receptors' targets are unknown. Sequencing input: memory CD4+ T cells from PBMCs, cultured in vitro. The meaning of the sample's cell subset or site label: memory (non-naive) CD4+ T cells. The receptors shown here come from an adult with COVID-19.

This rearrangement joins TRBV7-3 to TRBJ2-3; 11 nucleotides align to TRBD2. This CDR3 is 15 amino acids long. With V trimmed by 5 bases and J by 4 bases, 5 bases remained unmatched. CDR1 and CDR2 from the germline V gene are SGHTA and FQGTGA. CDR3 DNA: TGTGCCAGCAGCCGTCTAGCGGGAGGCGCAGATACGCAGTATTTT. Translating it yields CASSRLAGGADTQYF. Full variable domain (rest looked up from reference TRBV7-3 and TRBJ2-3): GAGVSQTPSNKVTEKGKYVELRCDPISGHTALYWYRQSLGQGPEFLIYFQGTGAADDSGLPNDRFFAVRPEGSVSTLKIQRTERGDSAVYLCASSRLAGGADTQYFGPGTRLTVL.

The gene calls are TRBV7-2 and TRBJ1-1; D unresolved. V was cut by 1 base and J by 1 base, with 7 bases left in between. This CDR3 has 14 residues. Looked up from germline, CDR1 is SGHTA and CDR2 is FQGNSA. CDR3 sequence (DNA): TGTGCCAGCAGCTTAGTAGCCGCGAACACTGAAGCTTTCTTT. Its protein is CASSLVAANTEAFF.

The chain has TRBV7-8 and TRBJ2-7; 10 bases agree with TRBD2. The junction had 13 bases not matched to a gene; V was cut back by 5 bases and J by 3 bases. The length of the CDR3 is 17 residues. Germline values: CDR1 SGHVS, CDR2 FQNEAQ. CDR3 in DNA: TGTGCCAGCAGCCGCGTAGTTACTAGCGGGACCTACTACGAGCAGTACTTC. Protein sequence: CASSRVVTSGTYYEQYF.

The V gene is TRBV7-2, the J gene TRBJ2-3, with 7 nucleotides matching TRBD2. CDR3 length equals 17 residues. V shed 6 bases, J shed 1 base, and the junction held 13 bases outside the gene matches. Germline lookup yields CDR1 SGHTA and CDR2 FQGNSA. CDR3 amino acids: CASSRAGLTQGTDTQYF. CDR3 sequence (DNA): TGTGCCAGCAGTAGAGCGGGGCTTACTCAGGGCACAGATACGCAGTATTTT. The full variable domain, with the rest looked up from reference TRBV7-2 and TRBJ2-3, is GAGVSQSPSNKVTEKGKDVELRCDPISGHTALYWYRQSLGQGLEFLIYFQGNSAPDKSGLPSDRFSAERTGGSVSTLTIQRTQQEDSAVYLCASSRAGLTQGTDTQYFGPGTRLTVL.

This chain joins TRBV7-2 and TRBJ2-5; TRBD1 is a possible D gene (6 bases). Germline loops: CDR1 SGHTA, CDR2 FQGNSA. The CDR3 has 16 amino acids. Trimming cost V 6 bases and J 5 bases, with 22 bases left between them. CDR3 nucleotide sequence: TGTGCCAGCAGACAAGCTGGGACATGGGGTAGGGAGACCCAGTACTTC. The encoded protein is CASRQAGTWGRETQYF.

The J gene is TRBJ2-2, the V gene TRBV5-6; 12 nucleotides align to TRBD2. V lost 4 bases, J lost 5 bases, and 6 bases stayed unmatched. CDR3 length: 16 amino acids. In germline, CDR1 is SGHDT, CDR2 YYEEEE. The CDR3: CASSRRTSGITGELFF. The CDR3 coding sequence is TGTGCCAGCAGCCGCCGGACTAGCGGGATAACCGGGGAGCTGTTTTTT. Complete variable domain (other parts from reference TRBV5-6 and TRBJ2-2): DAGVTQSPTHLIKTRGQQVTLRCSPKSGHDTVSWYQQALGQGPQFIFQYYEEEERQRGNFPDRFSGHQFPNYSSELNVNALLLGDSALYLCASSRRTSGITGELFFGEGSRLTVL.

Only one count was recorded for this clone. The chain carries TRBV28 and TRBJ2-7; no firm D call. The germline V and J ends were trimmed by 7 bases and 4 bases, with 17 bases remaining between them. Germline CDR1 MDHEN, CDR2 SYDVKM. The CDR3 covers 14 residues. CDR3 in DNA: TGTGCCAGCACCCAAGGTGGGGTAGGTTACGAGCAGTACTTC. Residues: CASTQGGVGYEQYF.

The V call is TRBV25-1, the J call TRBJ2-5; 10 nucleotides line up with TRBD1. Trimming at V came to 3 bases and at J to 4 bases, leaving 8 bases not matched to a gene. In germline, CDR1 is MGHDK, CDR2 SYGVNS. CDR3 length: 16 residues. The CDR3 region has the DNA TGTGCCAGCAGTGACTGGGACAGGGGAGCCGTAGAGACCCAGTACTTC. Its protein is CASSDWDRGAVETQYF.

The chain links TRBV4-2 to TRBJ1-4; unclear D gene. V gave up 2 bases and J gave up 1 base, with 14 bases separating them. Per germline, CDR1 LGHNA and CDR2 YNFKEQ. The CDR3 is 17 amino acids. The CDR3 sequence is CASSQFLTTLTNEKLFF. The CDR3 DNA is TGTGCCAGCAGCCAATTCCTGACGACACTAACTAATGAAAAACTGTTTTTT.

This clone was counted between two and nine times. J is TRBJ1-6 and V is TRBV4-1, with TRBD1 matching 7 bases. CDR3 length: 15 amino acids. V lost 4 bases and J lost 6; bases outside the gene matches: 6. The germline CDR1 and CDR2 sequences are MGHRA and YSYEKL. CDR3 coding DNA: TGCGCCAGCAGCCGAACAGGGGACGGTAATTCACCCCTCCACTTT. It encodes CASSRTGDGNSPLHF.

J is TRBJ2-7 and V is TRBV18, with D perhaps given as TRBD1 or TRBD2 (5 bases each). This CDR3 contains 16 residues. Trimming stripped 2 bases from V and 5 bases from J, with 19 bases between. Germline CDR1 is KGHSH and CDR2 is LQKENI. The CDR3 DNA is TGTGCCAGCTCACCAAGGGCGCAGGGCCGGGGCGACGAGCAGTACTTC. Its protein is CASSPRAQGRGDEQYF.

DNA of the CDR3: TGTGCCAGCAGCCAAGAGGCGGCCCAAGCGTCCGGGGCCAACGTCCTGACTTTC. This translates into CASSQEAAQASGANVLTF. The chain has TRBV4-2 and TRBJ2-6; D is ambiguous. CDR3 length equals 18 residues. Germline-derived CDR1 and CDR2 are LGHNA and YNFKEQ. The V gene lost 0 bases and the J gene lost 4 bases, with 16 bases spanning the gap.

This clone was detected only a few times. The CDR3: CASSSKQFPGNTIYF. The CDR3 DNA reads TGTGCCAGCAGCTCCAAACAGTTCCCTGGAAACACCATATATTTT. J is TRBJ1-3 and V is TRBV7-9, with D uncertain. Deletions cut 4 bases from V and 2 bases from J, with 12 bases between. Germline lookup yields CDR1 SEHNR and CDR2 FQNEAQ (reference sequence). The CDR3 is made up of 15 amino acids.

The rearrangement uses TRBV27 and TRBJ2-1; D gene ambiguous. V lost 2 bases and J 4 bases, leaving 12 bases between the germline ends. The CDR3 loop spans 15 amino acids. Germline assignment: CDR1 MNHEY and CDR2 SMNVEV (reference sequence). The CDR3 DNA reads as TGTGCCAGCAGTTTAAACGGGCGCCCTTACAATGAGCAGTTCTTC. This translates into CASSLNGRPYNEQFF.

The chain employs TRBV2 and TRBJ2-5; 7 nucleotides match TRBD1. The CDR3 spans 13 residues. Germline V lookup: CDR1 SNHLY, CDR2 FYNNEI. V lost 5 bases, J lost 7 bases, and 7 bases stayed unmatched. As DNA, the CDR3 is TGTGCCAGCAGTACAGGGGATTACGGGACCCAGTACTTC. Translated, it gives CASSTGDYGTQYF.

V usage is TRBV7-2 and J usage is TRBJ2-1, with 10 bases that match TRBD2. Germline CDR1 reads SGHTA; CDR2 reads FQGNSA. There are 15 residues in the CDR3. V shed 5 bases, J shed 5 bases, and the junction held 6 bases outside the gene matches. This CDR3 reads CASSLASGSHNEQFF. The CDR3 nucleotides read TGTGCCAGCAGCCTCGCTAGCGGGAGCCACAATGAGCAGTTCTTC.

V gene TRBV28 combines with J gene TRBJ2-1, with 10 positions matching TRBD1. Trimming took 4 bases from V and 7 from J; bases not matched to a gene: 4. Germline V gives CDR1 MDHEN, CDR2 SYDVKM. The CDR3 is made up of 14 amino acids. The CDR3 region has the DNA TGTGCCAGCAGTTGGGACAGGGGACTTAATGAGCAGTTCTTC. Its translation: CASSWDRGLNEQFF.

The DNA for the CDR3 is TGTGCCATCAGTAGAGAAGCTAACTATGGCTACACCTTC. Protein: CAISREANYGYTF. The chain combines TRBV10-3 with TRBJ1-2; D not certain. The germline V gene has CDR1 ENHRY and CDR2 SYGVKD. CDR3 length: 13 residues. The germline V and J ends were trimmed by 5 bases and 0 bases, with 7 bases remaining between them.

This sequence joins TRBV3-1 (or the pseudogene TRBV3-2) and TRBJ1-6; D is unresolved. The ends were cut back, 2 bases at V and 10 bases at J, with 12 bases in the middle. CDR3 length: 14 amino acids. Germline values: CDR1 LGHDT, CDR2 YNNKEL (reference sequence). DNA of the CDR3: TGTGCCAGCAGCCAATTGTTGAGGTCCTCACCCCTCCACTTT. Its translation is CASSQLLRSSPLHF.

CDR3 sequence: CAWSGTGVYNEQFF. The CDR3 DNA is TGTGCCTGGTCCGGGACAGGGGTTTACAATGAGCAGTTCTTC. V gene TRBV30 combines with J gene TRBJ2-1; 10 positions agree with TRBD1. Trimming took 5 bases from V and 4 from J; bases not matched to a gene: 5. The CDR3 runs to 14 residues. CDR1 GTSNPN and CDR2 SVGIG come from the germline V gene (reference sequence). Supplemented by reference TRBV30 and TRBJ2-1, the full variable domain reads SQTIHQWPATLVQPVGSPLSLECTVEGTSNPNLYWYRQAAGRGLQLLFYSVGIGQISSEVPQNLSASRPQDRQFILSSKKLLLSDSGFYLCAWSGTGVYNEQFFGPGTRLTVL.

The CDR3 region is CASSLEGASGNTIYF. The CDR3 bases are TGCGCCAGCAGCTTGGAAGGGGCCTCTGGAAACACCATATATTTT. The rearrangement links TRBV5-1 to TRBJ1-3; the D gene is possibly TRBD1 (5 bases). V was shortened by 0 bases and J by 0 bases, with 7 bases between the two germline ends. The CDR3 is 15 amino acids. Per the germline V gene, CDR1 is SGHRS and CDR2 is YFSETQ.

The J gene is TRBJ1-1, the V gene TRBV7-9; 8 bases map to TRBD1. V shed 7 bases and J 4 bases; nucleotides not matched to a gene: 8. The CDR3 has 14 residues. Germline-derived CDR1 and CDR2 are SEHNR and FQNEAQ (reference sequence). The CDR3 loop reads CASTLSTGGTEAFF. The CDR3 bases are TGTGCCAGCACCCTCTCAACAGGGGGCACTGAAGCTTTCTTT.

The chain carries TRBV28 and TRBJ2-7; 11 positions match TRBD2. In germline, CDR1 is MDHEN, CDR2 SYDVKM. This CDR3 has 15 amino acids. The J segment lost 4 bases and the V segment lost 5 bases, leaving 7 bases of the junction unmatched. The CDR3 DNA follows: TGTGCCAGCAGTCCCCGGCTAGCGGGAGGATACGAGCAGTACTTC. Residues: CASSPRLAGGYEQYF.

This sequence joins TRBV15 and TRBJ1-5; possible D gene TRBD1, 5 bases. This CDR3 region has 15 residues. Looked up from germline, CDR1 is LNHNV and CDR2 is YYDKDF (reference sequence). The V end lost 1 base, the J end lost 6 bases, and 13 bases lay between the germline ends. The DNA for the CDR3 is TGTGCCACCAGCAGAGGGGAGGGGTGGGGTCAGCCCCAGCATTTT. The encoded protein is CATSRGEGWGQPQHF.

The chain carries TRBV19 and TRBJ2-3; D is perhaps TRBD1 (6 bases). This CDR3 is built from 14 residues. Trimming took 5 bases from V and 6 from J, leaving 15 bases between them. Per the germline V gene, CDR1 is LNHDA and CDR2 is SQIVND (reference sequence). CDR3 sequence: CASSVTGLTDTQYF. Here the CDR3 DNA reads TGTGCCAGTAGTGTTACAGGGCTTACTGATACGCAGTATTTT. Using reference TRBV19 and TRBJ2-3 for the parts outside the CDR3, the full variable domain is DGGITQSPKYLFRKEGQNVTLSCEQNLNHDAMYWYRQDPGQGLRLIYYSQIVNDFQKGDIAEGYSVSREKKESFPLTVTSAQKNPTAFYLCASSVTGLTDTQYFGPGTRLTVL.

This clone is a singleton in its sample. The CDR3 sequence: CASSDLTRLAGNPNEQFF. The CDR3, as DNA: TGTGCCAGCAGCGATCTAACCCGACTAGCGGGAAACCCGAATGAGCAGTTCTTC. V usage is TRBV2 and J usage is TRBJ2-1; 11 bases agree with TRBD2. The CDR3 covers 18 residues. The junction had 17 bases not matched to a gene; V was cut back by 6 bases and J by 7 bases. Per germline, CDR1 SNHLY and CDR2 FYNNEI.

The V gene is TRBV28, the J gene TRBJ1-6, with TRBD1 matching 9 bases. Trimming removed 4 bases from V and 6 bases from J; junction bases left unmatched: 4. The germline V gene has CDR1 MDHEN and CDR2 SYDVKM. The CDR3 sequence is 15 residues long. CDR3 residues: CASSSDRGANSPLHF. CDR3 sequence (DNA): TGTGCCAGCAGTTCTGACAGGGGGGCTAATTCACCCCTCCACTTT.